Below are 17 T cell receptor beta chains sequenced from a single sample in a study of T cell repertoires in ileal Crohn's disease. The data were produced by immunoSEQ multiplex PCR, yet TCRdb's version contains in-frame clones alone and is incomplete. Of roughly 7,400 clones listed, about four fifths are singletons. The sequencing sample was made of ileal tissue. The source is an adult with Crohn's disease.

The chain has TRBV27 and TRBJ2-1; 9 bases are shared with TRBD2. The CDR3 covers 15 residues. V was clipped by 0 bases and J by 9 bases; unmatched bases: 6. From germline, CDR1 is MNHEY and CDR2 SMNVEV (reference sequence). The CDR3 nucleotides read TGTGCCAGCAGTTTATCCCTAGCGGGAACAGGTGAGCAGTTCTTC. It is translated as CASSLSLAGTGEQFF.

The chain uses TRBV6-5 and TRBJ1-1; TRBD1 matches at 8 bases. The germline CDR1 and CDR2 sequences are MNHEY and SVGAGI. This CDR3 has 12 amino acids. J was trimmed by 7 bases and V by 6 bases; bases with no gene match: 4. This CDR3 is CASREQGGEAFF. In DNA, the CDR3 is TGTGCCAGCAGGGAACAGGGGGGTGAAGCTTTCTTT.

This rearrangement joins TRBV27 to TRBJ2-1; the match to TRBD2 covers 12 bases. The germline CDR1 and CDR2 sequences are MNHEY and SMNVEV (reference sequence). V trimming: 4 bases; J trimming: 8 bases; junction bases outside the gene matches: 18. This CDR3 region has 19 residues. This chain's CDR3 is CASSSLRALTSGSSDEQFF. CDR3 nucleotides: TGTGCCAGCAGTTCACTAAGGGCATTGACTAGCGGGAGTAGTGATGAGCAGTTCTTC.

V is TRBV4-1 and J is TRBJ1-4, with D unresolved. CDR3 length: 15 residues. V lost 0 bases, J lost 0 bases, and 5 bases lay in between. Germline values: CDR1 MGHRA, CDR2 YSYEKL. This chain's CDR3 is CASSQEGATNEKLFF. CDR3 DNA sequence: TGCGCCAGCAGCCAAGAGGGCGCAACTAATGAAAAACTGTTTTTT.

The rearrangement joins TRBV11-2 to TRBJ1-2; 11 bases are shared with TRBD1. With V trimmed by 5 bases and J by 3 bases, 8 bases remained unmatched. The CDR3 is 16 amino acids. CDR1 is SGHAT, CDR2 FQNNGV, per germline. CDR3 amino acids: CASSPFRDRGDYGYTF. The CDR3 nucleotides read TGTGCCAGCAGCCCCTTCCGGGACAGGGGGGACTATGGCTACACCTTC.

This clone has more than one count but fewer than ten. The chain joins TRBV19 to TRBJ2-1; 8 bases line up with TRBD1. V shed 7 bases and J 6 bases; nucleotides not matched to a gene: 8. CDR1 and CDR2 from the germline V gene are LNHDA and SQIVND (reference sequence). The CDR3 consists of 14 residues. The DNA for the CDR3 is TGTGCCAGTACCCCGACAGGGGCGAGCAATGAGCAGTTCTTC. It encodes CASTPTGASNEQFF.

The chain has TRBV11-2 and TRBJ2-3; D possibly corresponds to TRBD1 (6 bases). The CDR3 has 15 residues. Per germline, CDR1 SGHAT and CDR2 FQNNGV. V was trimmed by 7 bases and J by 2 bases, leaving 16 bases between them. The CDR3 spells CASTPFGTNTDTQYF. The CDR3 nucleotides are TGTGCCAGCACCCCGTTTGGGACAAACACAGATACGCAGTATTTT. Looking up the rest from reference TRBV11-2 and TRBJ2-3 gives the full variable domain: EAGVAQSPRYKIIEKRQSVAFWCNPISGHATLYWYQQILGQGPKLLIQFQNNGVVDDSQLPKDRFSAERLKGVDSTLKIQPAKLEDSAVYLCASTPFGTNTDTQYFGPGTRLTVL.

The J gene is TRBJ2-5, the V gene TRBV25-1, with 10 positions matching TRBD2. V dropped 9 bases and J dropped 7; count of bases not matched to a gene: 20. CDR1 and CDR2 (germline): MGHDK, SYGVNS. CDR3 length equals 17 residues. The CDR3 bases are TGTGCCAGTCGGACTAGCGGACTACCACTCCAAGAGTGGACCCAGTACTTC. This sequence encodes CASRTSGLPLQEWTQYF. Supplemented by reference TRBV25-1 and TRBJ2-5, the full variable domain reads EADIYQTPRYLVIGTGKKITLECSQTMGHDKMYWYQQDPGMELHLIHYSYGVNSTEKGDLSSESTVSRIRTEHFPLTLESARPSHTSQYLCASRTSGLPLQEWTQYFGPGTRLLVL.

This chain uses TRBV6-1 with TRBJ1-4, with no clear D. The CDR3 is made up of 14 amino acids. Germline V gives CDR1 MNHNS, CDR2 SASEGT. V gave up 2 bases and J gave up 5 bases, with 9 bases separating them. CDR3 DNA sequence: TGTGCCAGCAGTGAATCCGGGGAGAATGAAAAACTGTTTTTT. This sequence encodes CASSESGENEKLFF.

The CDR3 nucleotides are TGTGCCAGCAGTGACCCCGGGACAGGCGAACAACACTACGAGCAGTACTTC. Residues: CASSDPGTGEQHYEQYF. This rearrangement joins TRBV25-1 to TRBJ2-7; 8 bases fit TRBD1. V shed 3 bases and J 3 bases; nucleotides not matched to a gene: 13. Germline CDR1 MGHDK, CDR2 SYGVNS. This CDR3 comprises 17 residues.

The V and J genes are TRBV29-1 and TRBJ2-6; TRBD1 aligns across 7 bases. Trimming removed 6 bases from V and 0 bases from J; junction bases left unmatched: 14. Per the germline V gene, CDR1 is SQVTM and CDR2 is ANQGSEA. The CDR3 runs 18 residues. CDR3 loop: CSVRGFTGVDSGANVLTF. CDR3 DNA sequence: TGCAGCGTGAGGGGCTTTACAGGGGTCGACTCTGGGGCCAACGTCCTGACTTTC. Supplemented by reference TRBV29-1 and TRBJ2-6, the full variable domain reads SAVISQKPSRDICQRGTSLTIQCQVDSQVTMMFWYRQQPGQSLTLIATANQGSEATYESGFVIDKFPISRPNLTFSTLTVSNMSPEDSSIYLCSVRGFTGVDSGANVLTFGAGSRLTVL.

The V call is TRBV5-4, the J call TRBJ1-2, with 9 positions matching TRBD1. V dropped 4 bases and J dropped 2; count of bases not matched to a gene: 6. This CDR3 contains 15 residues. CDR1 and CDR2 (germline): SGHNT, YYREEE (reference sequence). CDR3 sequence reads: CASSPGQGLNYGYTF. The CDR3 DNA reads as TGTGCCAGCAGCCCCGGACAGGGGCTAAACTATGGCTACACCTTC.

The genes are TRBV7-2 and TRBJ1-3; D is unclear. V was shortened by 3 bases and J by 2 bases, with 8 bases between the two germline ends. The CDR3 is 14 residues long. Germline values: CDR1 SGHTA, CDR2 FQGNSA. The chain's CDR3 is CASSFGRAGNTIYF. Written as DNA, the CDR3 is TGTGCCAGCAGCTTTGGGAGGGCTGGAAACACCATATATTTT.

V usage is TRBV11-3 and J usage is TRBJ2-7; 8 bases align to TRBD1. V shed 1 base and J 4 bases; nucleotides not matched to a gene: 6. The CDR3 runs 15 residues. Germline V lookup: CDR1 SGHNT, CDR2 YENEEA. The CDR3 bases are TGTGCCAGCAGCTTAGGGGCAGGGGGCTCGTACGAGCAGTACTTC. Amino acid sequence: CASSLGAGGSYEQYF.

The chain links TRBV7-8 to TRBJ1-2; D ambiguous. The CDR3 has 18 residues. CDR1 SGHVS and CDR2 FQNEAQ come from the germline V gene. Trimming cost V 5 bases and J 1 base, with 23 bases left between them. CDR3 in DNA: TGTGCCAGCAGCCCAGTCTGGACTTCGGGGATCCTTAACTATGGCTACACCTTC. Protein sequence: CASSPVWTSGILNYGYTF.

To note about this clone: Additional DNA sequences in this sample encode the identical CDR3. This chain joins TRBV7-2 and TRBJ2-5; 11 bases map to TRBD2. Unmatched junction bases numbered 2, after V lost 3 bases and J lost 5 bases. The CDR3 is 14 amino acids. Germline CDR1 SGHTA, CDR2 FQGNSA. This CDR3 reads CASSFSGRGETQYF. CDR3 DNA sequence: TGTGCCAGCAGCTTTAGCGGGAGGGGTGAGACCCAGTACTTC.

This chain joins TRBV6-4 and TRBJ2-3; a possible D gene is TRBD2 (5 bases). Germline V gene data show CDR1 as MRHNA and CDR2 as SNTAGT. The CDR3 length is 14 residues. V was cut by 2 bases and J by 2 bases, with 8 bases left in between. CDR3 coding DNA: TGTGCCAGCAGTGACGGGAGACACACAGATACGCAGTATTTT. Encoded protein: CASSDGRHTDTQYF.